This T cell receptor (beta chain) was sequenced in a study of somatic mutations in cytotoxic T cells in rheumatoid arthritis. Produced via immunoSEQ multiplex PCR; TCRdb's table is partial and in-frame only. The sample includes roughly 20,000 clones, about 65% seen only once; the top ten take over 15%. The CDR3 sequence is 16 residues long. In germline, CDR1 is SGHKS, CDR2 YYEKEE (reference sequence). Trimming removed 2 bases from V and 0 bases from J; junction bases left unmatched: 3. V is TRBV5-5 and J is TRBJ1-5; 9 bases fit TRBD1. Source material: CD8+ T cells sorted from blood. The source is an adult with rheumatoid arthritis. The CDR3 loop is CASSLGQGYSNQPQHF. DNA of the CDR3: TGTGCCAGCAGCTTAGGACAGGGGTATAGCAATCAGCCCCAGCATTTT. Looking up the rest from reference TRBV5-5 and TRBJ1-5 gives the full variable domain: DAGVTQSPTHLIKTRGQQVTLRCSPISGHKSVSWYQQVLGQGPQFIFQYYEKEERGRGNFPDRFSARQFPNYSSELNVNALLLGDSALYLCASSLGQGYSNQPQHFGDGTRLSIL.